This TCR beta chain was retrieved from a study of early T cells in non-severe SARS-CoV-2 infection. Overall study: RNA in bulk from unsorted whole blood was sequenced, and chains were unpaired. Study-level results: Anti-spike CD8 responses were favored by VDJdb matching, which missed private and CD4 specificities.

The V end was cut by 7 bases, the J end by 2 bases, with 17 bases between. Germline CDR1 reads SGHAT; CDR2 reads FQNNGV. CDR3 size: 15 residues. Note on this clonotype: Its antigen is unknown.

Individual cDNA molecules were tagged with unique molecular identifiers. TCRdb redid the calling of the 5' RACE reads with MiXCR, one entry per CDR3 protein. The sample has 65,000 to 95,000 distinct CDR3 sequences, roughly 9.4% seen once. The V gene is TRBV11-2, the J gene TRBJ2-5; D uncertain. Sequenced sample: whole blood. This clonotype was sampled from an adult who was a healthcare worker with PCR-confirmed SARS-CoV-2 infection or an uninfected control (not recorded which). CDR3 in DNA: TGTGCCAGCACCGTGGGCCCCCTCAGGCAAGAGACCCAGTACTTC. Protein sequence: CASTVGPLRQETQYF. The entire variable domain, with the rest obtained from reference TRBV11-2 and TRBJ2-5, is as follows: EAGVAQSPRYKIIEKRQSVAFWCNPISGHATLYWYQQILGQGPKLLIQFQNNGVVDDSQLPKDRFSAERLKGVDSTLKIQPAKLEDSAVYLCASTVGPLRQETQYFGPGTRLLVL.